There are many counts of the clone carrying this TCR beta chain. The genomic DNA TCR beta CDR3 region underwent two rounds of multiplex PCR. Primers were specific to each TRBV and TRBJ gene in first-round PCR. TCRdb re-analysed the multiplex PCR reads in MiXCR, keeping a single row per CDR3 protein. The sample holds about 36,000 distinct CDR3 sequences; approximately 29% are singletons and the top ten take around 27%. The data were obtained in a study of prognosis after radiotherapy for stage I lung cancer. The wider study: At a biologically effective dose of at least 100 Gy and in 3 to 5 fractions, SBRT was the radiotherapy delivered.

The source material was PBMCs, sampled before or after stereotactic body radiation therapy (not recorded which). The TCR originated in a donor aged 50 or older with non-small cell lung cancer.

This CDR3 reads CASSVDSGGAFTGELFF. The CDR3 region has the DNA TGTGCCAGCAGCGTAGATAGCGGGGGCGCATTTACCGGGGAGCTGTTTTTT. V gene TRBV9 combines with J gene TRBJ2-2, with 9 bases aligning to TRBD2. This CDR3 contains 17 residues. The V segment lost 0 bases and the J segment 5 bases; nucleotides outside the gene matches: 8. Germline CDR1 and CDR2: SGDLS and YYNGEE.